A selection of T cell receptor beta chains follows, all from one sample in a study of T-cell memory formation after mild COVID-19. A single record per CDR3 protein comes from TCRdb applying MiXCR to the 5' RACE reads. The data contain some 350,000 distinct CDR3 sequences, around 15% of them singletons. The sequencing sample was made of PBMCs or a T cell subset sorted from them (not recorded which). These receptors were collected from a man in his late teens or twenties who had mild COVID-19 (a few samples of this study predate the infection). Cell type and time point are not known. The CDR3 runs from the conserved cysteine through the conserved F or W. The order of the fields is J gene, clone size, D gene, V gene, CDR3 protein, CDR3 DNA. The D gene is left open where the match is weak. Clone size appears in some rows only: once, few, many, or a class for an expanded clone.

TRBJ2-5,.,TRBD2,TRBV12-5,CASGRAAGVEETQYF,TGTGCTAGTGGAAGGGCAGCGGGGGTTGAAGAGACCCAGTACTTC
TRBJ1-4,.,TRBD1,TRBV12-3/TRBV12-4,CASSRQGAGEKLFF,TGTGCCAGCAGTCGACAGGGGGCGGGGGAAAAACTGTTTTTT
TRBJ1-1,.,.,TRBV3-1,CASSRDGLNTEAFF,TGTGCCAGCAGCCGGGACGGACTGAACACTGAAGCTTTCTTT
TRBJ2-1,.,TRBD2,TRBV7-2,CASSLAGGSTYNEQFF,TGTGCCAGCAGCTTAGCGGGGGGGTCTACCTACAATGAGCAGTTCTTC
TRBJ2-1,.,TRBD2,TRBV10-3,CAINTLAGGFNEQFF,TGTGCCATCAACACCCTAGCGGGGGGGTTCAATGAGCAGTTCTTC
TRBJ2-1,many,.,TRBV7-9,CASSGREQFF,TGTGCCAGCAGCGGTAGGGAGCAGTTCTTC
TRBJ1-1,.,TRBD1,TRBV7-3,CASSPTGGGTEAFF,TGTGCCAGCAGCCCTACAGGGGGAGGCACTGAAGCTTTCTTT
TRBJ2-5,few,TRBD1,TRBV11-2,CASSPGVTGAQETQYF,TGTGCCAGCAGCCCCGGAGTTACAGGGGCGCAAGAGACCCAGTACTTC
TRBJ2-1,few,TRBD2,TRBV6-2/TRBV6-3,CASIAREHNEQFF,TGTGCCAGCATTGCGCGGGAGCACAATGAGCAGTTCTTC
TRBJ1-1,few,.,TRBV10-3,CAISEYQVTMLNTEAFF,TGTGCCATCAGTGAGTACCAAGTTACAATGCTGAACACTGAAGCTTTCTTT
TRBJ2-1,few,TRBD2,TRBV4-1,CASGRGGDNEQFF,TGCGCCAGCGGGCGGGGGGGGGACAATGAGCAGTTCTTC
TRBJ2-1,many,TRBD2,TRBV20-1,CSASGLAGTTGGNEQFF,TGCAGTGCTAGCGGGCTAGCGGGGACCACCGGGGGCAATGAGCAGTTCTTC
TRBJ2-3,.,.,TRBV7-2,CASSSPGGIRDTQYF,TGTGCCAGCAGCTCCCCCGGCGGTATAAGGGATACGCAGTATTTT
TRBJ2-1,.,TRBD1,TRBV24-1,CATSDRDSGSYNEQFF,TGTGCCACCAGTGATCGGGACAGTGGCTCCTACAATGAGCAGTTCTTC
TRBJ1-2,few,.,TRBV28,CASSFSVLQTGYTF,TGTGCCAGCAGTTTTTCGGTTCTTCAAACTGGCTACACCTTC
TRBJ2-2,.,TRBD2,TRBV12-5,CASGLVLAGGQHTGELFF,TGTGCTAGTGGTTTGGTTCTAGCGGGGGGGCAACACACCGGGGAGCTGTTTTTT
TRBJ2-7,.,.,TRBV6-5,CATAPGLNYEQYF,TGTGCCACCGCGCCCGGCTTGAACTACGAGCAGTACTTC
TRBJ2-1,.,TRBD2,TRBV11-2,CASSRTSGGHNEQFF,TGTGCCAGCAGCCGGACTAGCGGGGGACACAATGAGCAGTTCTTC
TRBJ2-1,few,.,TRBV29-1,CSVEESNEQFF,TGCAGCGTTGAAGAGAGCAATGAGCAGTTCTTC
TRBJ2-3,.,.,TRBV12-3/TRBV12-4,CDSSLMGRADITDTQYF,TGTGACAGCAGTTTAATGGGCAGGGCCGATATCACAGATACGCAGTATTTT
TRBJ2-7,.,.,TRBV9,CASSEWDNPNEQYF,TGTGCCAGCTCAGAGTGGGACAACCCTAACGAGCAGTACTTC
TRBJ1-3,.,.,TRBV12-3/TRBV12-4,CASSPYSGNTIYF,TGTGCCAGCAGTCCTTACTCTGGAAACACCATATATTTT
TRBJ2-3,.,.,TRBV7-8,CASSLSLDTQYF,TGTGCCAGCAGCTTAAGTTTGGATACGCAGTATTTT
TRBJ1-2,few,.,TRBV5-1,CASRLDRGVGYTF,TGCGCCAGCAGGCTCGACAGAGGTGTTGGCTACACCTTC
TRBJ1-5,few,.,TRBV7-9,CASSPTENNQPQHF,TGTGCCAGCAGCCCGACAGAAAACAATCAGCCCCAGCATTTT
TRBJ2-2,medium-sized,TRBD1,TRBV7-2,CASSLVGGANTGELFF,TGTGCCAGCAGCTTAGTAGGGGGCGCGAACACCGGGGAGCTGTTTTTT
TRBJ2-3,.,TRBD2,TRBV10-3,CAIRSSGSTDTQYF,TGTGCCATCAGGTCTAGCGGGAGCACAGATACGCAGTATTTT
TRBJ1-6,many,TRBD1,TRBV5-1,CASSLSDTGGLLGSPLHF,TGCGCCAGCAGCTTGTCAGACACAGGGGGTCTCCTTGGCTCACCCCTCCACTTT
TRBJ1-5,few,.,TRBV12-3/TRBV12-4,CASSPRAAQPQHF,TGTGCCAGCAGTCCTAGAGCGGCTCAGCCCCAGCATTTT
TRBJ2-3,few,TRBD2,TRBV7-9,CASSFYAGATDTQYF,TGTGCCAGCAGCTTTTACGCGGGAGCCACAGATACGCAGTATTTT
TRBJ2-7,.,.,TRBV2,CASSEARDYEQYF,TGTGCCAGCAGTGAAGCTCGGGATTACGAGCAGTACTTC
TRBJ1-6,.,.,TRBV5-1,CASSLDGQSDNSPLHF,TGCGCCAGCAGCTTGGATGGACAGAGTGATAATTCACCCCTCCACTTT
TRBJ1-2,.,TRBD1,TRBV7-9,CASSWDRALYGYTF,TGTGCCAGCAGCTGGGACAGGGCTCTCTATGGCTACACCTTC
TRBJ2-3,few,TRBD2,TRBV6-5,CASSYSRGDTQYF,TGTGCCAGCAGTTACTCGCGGGGGGATACGCAGTATTTT
TRBJ1-1,.,.,TRBV7-6,CASSEDLLLNTEAFF,TGTGCCAGCAGCGAAGATCTTCTACTGAACACTGAAGCTTTCTTT
TRBJ2-7,.,.,TRBV5-1,CASSLGGTSSYEQYF,TGCGCCAGCAGCTTGGGGGGGACCAGCTCCTACGAGCAGTACTTC
TRBJ1-5,few,.,TRBV29-1,CSVSAVSGQPQHF,TGCAGCGTTTCAGCCGTCTCGGGTCAGCCCCAGCATTTT
TRBJ1-5,few,TRBD1,TRBV4-1,CASSHWTGISNQPQHF,TGCGCCAGCAGCCACTGGACAGGGATTAGCAATCAGCCCCAGCATTTT
TRBJ1-1,.,TRBD1,TRBV18,CASSPNGQDLNTEAFF,TGTGCCAGCTCACCGAACGGACAGGACCTGAACACTGAAGCTTTCTTT
TRBJ2-3,few,.,TRBV5-1,CASSLGPGTDTQYF,TGCGCCAGCAGCTTGGGACCAGGCACAGATACGCAGTATTTT
TRBJ2-7,few,.,TRBV27,CASSPLAGASYEQYF,TGTGCCAGCAGTCCACTCGCAGGGGCGTCCTACGAGCAGTACTTC
TRBJ2-7,many,.,TRBV5-1,CASSLASSSYEQYF,TGCGCCAGCAGCTTGGCGTCCAGTTCCTACGAGCAGTACTTC
TRBJ1-1,.,.,TRBV29-1,CSVRTGPLKDTEAFF,TGCAGCGTTAGGACGGGACCGCTGAAAGACACTGAAGCTTTCTTT